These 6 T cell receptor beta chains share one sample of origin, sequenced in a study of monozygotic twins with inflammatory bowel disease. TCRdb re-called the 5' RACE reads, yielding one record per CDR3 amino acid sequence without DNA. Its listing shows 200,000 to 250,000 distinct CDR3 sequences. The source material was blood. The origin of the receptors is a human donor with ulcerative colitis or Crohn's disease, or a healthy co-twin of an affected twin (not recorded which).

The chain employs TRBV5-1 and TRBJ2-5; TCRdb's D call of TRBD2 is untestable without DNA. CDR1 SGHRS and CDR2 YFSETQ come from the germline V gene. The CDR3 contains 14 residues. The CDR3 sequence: CASSLWGAGETQYF.

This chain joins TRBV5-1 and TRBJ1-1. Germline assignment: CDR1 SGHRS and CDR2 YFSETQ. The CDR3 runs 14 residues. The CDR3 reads CASSWKPGGTEAFF.

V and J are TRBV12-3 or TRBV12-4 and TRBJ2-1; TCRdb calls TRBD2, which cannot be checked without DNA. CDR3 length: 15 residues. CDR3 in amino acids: CASSLDGGHYNEQFF.

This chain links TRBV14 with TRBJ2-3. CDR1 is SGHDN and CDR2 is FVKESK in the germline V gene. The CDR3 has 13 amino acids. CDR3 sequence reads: CASSTSGTDTQYF.

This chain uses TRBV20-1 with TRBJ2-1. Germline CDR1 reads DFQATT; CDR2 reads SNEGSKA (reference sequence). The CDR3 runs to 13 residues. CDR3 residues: CSTHTAPYNEQFF.

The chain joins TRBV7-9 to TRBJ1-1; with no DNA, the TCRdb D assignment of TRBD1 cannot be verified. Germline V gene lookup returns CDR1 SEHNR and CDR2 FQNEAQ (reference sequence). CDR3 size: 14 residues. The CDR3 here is CASSGGQLHTEAFF.